What follows describes a single T cell receptor (beta chain). Antigen: not known. The authors made the TRB cDNA libraries by 5' RACE using UMI labels. TCRdb reprocessed the 5' RACE reads, with one entry per CDR3 protein and no DNA. The repertoire table contains roughly 59,000 distinct CDR3 sequences. The source of the sample is a study of CXCR3-negative and CXCR3-positive naive CD8 T cells. Naive CD8+ T cells were CD45RO-CCR7+CD27+CD95-. Notes on the study in general: Fresh PBMCs served for most assays, and CXCR3 expression fell partially after cryopreservation. Similar levels of surface CD5 were seen between naive subsets; TCR strength was inferred from TRB CDR3 properties. Similar TRBV-TRBJ gene usage was seen in naive CXCR3-negative and CXCR3-positive cells, but not in memory cells. Compared with CXCR3-negative naive cells, CXCR3-positive naive cells showed more hydrophobic TRB CDR3s.

CDR3 length equals 13 residues. Germline loops: CDR1 LGHNA, CDR2 YSLEER. Sequencing was done on a sample of naive CXCR3+ CD8+ T cells from blood. Subset here: CD45RO-CCR7+CD27+CD95- naive CD8+ T cells expressing CXCR3 (TNR3+). V gene TRBV4-3 combines with J gene TRBJ2-7; without DNA, the TCRdb call of TRBD1 cannot be checked. The sequence derives from a human donor in good health. Some clones in this sample may be carry-over from other donors' samples. Here the CDR3 reads CASSQGTGYELYF.